The rows below give T cell receptor beta chains drawn from one sample of a study of CD8 T cells in ankylosing spondylitis. TCRdb itself ran the 5' RACE reads through MiXCR, one entry per CDR3 protein. Counted here are around 430,000 distinct CDR3 sequences, approximately 17% occurring once; the ten biggest clones make up approximately 1%. Material for sequencing was blood, either unsorted or a sorted T cell fraction (not recorded which). These receptors all come from a male donor with ankylosing spondylitis. The CDR3 runs from the conserved cysteine through the conserved F or W. D genes are given only for firm matches. The listing skips clone size in some rows; elsewhere it reads once, few, many or a size class.

d_call,v_call,clone_size,j_call,cdr3_nt,cdr3_aa
TRBD1,TRBV18,many,TRBJ1-1,TGTGCCAGCTCGGGGGACAGGGGAGCTTTCTTT,CASSGDRGAFF
.,TRBV11-1,few,TRBJ2-3,TGTGCCAGCAGCCCAGCCGACAGTCTCCATAGGGGTACGCAGTATTTT,CASSPADSLHRGTQYF
.,TRBV29-1,many,TRBJ1-2,TGCAGCGTTGTGGTGTCAGGATTTAGCTACACCTTC,CSVVVSGFSYTF
.,TRBV28,.,TRBJ1-2,TGTGCCAGCAGGCTCCAGTTTGGGGGGGTATATGGCTACACCTTC,CASRLQFGGVYGYTF
TRBD1,TRBV20-1,few,TRBJ2-6,TGCAGTGCTAGACTATACGGACAGGGTCTCTCTGGGGCCAACGTCCTGACTTTC,CSARLYGQGLSGANVLTF
TRBD2,TRBV2,many,TRBJ2-2,TGTGCCAGCAGTCCCCGAAGACTAGCGGGATCCGGGGAGCTGTTTTTT,CASSPRRLAGSGELFF
.,TRBV6-4,few,TRBJ1-2,TGTGCCAGCAGTGACTCGAGTGGGGGCTACACCTTC,CASSDSSGGYTF
.,TRBV9,.,TRBJ2-5,TGTGCCAGCAGTGCCGAAGGGGGAGGGGAGACCCAGTACTTC,CASSAEGGGETQYF
TRBD1,TRBV20-1,.,TRBJ1-5,TGCAGTGCTAGAGATGGGGGACAGGGCAATCAGCCCCAGCATTTT,CSARDGGQGNQPQHF
TRBD1,TRBV11-2,.,TRBJ2-2,TGTGCCAGCAGCCTGACAGGGTGGGCGAACACCGGGGAGCTGTTTTTT,CASSLTGWANTGELFF
TRBD1,TRBV12-3/TRBV12-4,.,TRBJ1-4,TGTGCCAGCAGTGCCACGACAGGGGTGAAACTGTTTTTT,CASSATTGVKLFF
TRBD1,TRBV5-1,few,TRBJ1-2,TGCGCCAGCAGCAAGGACTCAGGGGGCTATGGCTATGGCTACACCTTC,CASSKDSGGYGYGYTF
.,TRBV18,.,TRBJ2-7,TGTGCCAGCTCCCAAGGCCGGACTTCTTCCGAGCAGTACTTC,CASSQGRTSSEQYF
.,TRBV7-7,many,TRBJ2-5,TGTGCCAGCAGCTTACTGTCTACAAGCCAAGAGACCCAGTACTTC,CASSLLSTSQETQYF
TRBD1,TRBV29-1,.,TRBJ2-5,TGCAGCGTTAAGAGGTCGTTGGGACAGGGGGCTGAGACCCAGTACTTC,CSVKRSLGQGAETQYF
.,TRBV6-2/TRBV6-3,few,TRBJ2-1,TGTGCCAGCAGTTACCCCCCCCTAGCTACGGAGCAGTTCTTC,CASSYPPLATEQFF
.,TRBV7-6,few,TRBJ2-7,TGTGCCAGCAGCAACCCAGGGACAACAAGAATCGAGCAGTACTTC,CASSNPGTTRIEQYF
.,TRBV20-1,many,TRBJ2-3,TGCAGTGCTAGAAGGCTACTTACTAGCACAGATACGCAGTATTTT,CSARRLLTSTDTQYF
.,TRBV7-9,.,TRBJ1-4,TGTGCCAGCAGCGGAACAGGGAATGAAAAACTGTTTTTT,CASSGTGNEKLFF
.,TRBV20-1,few,TRBJ1-1,TGCAGTGCTAGAGATTCCGGGACCAGGAACACTGAAGCTTTCTTT,CSARDSGTRNTEAFF
.,TRBV30,.,TRBJ2-5,TGTGCCTGGAGTCCGGACATGCGGGAGACCCAGTACTTC,CAWSPDMRETQYF
.,TRBV4-2,.,TRBJ2-2,TGTGCCAGCAGCCAAGTCAGCAACACCGGGGAGCTGTTTTTT,CASSQVSNTGELFF
.,TRBV7-9,.,TRBJ1-5,TGTGCCAGCAGCTTCGGGTGGGGAGGCCAGCCCCAGCATTTT,CASSFGWGGQPQHF
.,TRBV28,few,TRBJ2-7,TGTGCCAGCAGTACCAGTGGGAAAGGAACCTACGAGCAGTACTTC,CASSTSGKGTYEQYF